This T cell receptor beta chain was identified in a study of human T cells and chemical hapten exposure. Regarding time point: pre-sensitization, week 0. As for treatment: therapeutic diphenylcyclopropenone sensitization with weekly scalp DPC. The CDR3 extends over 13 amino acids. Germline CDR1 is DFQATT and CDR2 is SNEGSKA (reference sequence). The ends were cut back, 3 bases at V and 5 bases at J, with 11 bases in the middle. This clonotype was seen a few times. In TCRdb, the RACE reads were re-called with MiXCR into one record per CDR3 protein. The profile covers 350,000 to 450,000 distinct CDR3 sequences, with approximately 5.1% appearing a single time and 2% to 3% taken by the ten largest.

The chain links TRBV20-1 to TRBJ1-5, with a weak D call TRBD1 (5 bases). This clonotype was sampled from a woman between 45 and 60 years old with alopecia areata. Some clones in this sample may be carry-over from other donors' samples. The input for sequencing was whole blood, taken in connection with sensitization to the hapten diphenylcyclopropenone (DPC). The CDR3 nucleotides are TGCAGTGCTAGCAGGGCATCGGATCAGCCCCAGCATTTT. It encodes CSASRASDQPQHF.